The sequence of this T cell receptor (beta chain) was determined in a study of T cell changes during pregnancy in multiple sclerosis (dated by TCRdb to between 2017 and 2020). General notes on the study: The study looked at changes in the T cell repertoire across pregnancy in women with multiple sclerosis.

With regard to this clone: Which antigen it targets is not known. Per-base quality was not reported, and no clone a single base away is much larger than it.

Libraries were made using the immunoSEQ multiplex PCR assay. This is the immuneACCESS table as TCRdb keeps it, with only in-frame sequences that have V and J called. A part of the clones is gone; compared with another copy, unresolved V genes explain less than half, and the rest is unexplained. The sample data list tens of thousands of clones, and 91% of these were observed just once. About 0.7% of the sample goes to the ten largest clones. This receptor was taken from a female donor in good health, enrolled as a control in a pregnancy study. The sequences come from peripheral blood, collected in the third trimester of pregnancy.

The base sequence is TGTGCCGGCCCCCCAGGATGTATCTCATACGAGCAGTACTTC. The encoded protein is CAGPPGCISYEQYF. The chain employs TRBV27 and TRBJ2-7; the D gene remains uncertain. V and J lose 11 bases and 4 bases, and a span of 21 bases separates them. CDR3 length: 14 amino acids, cysteine to phenylalanine. CDR3 DNA only is kept here, 42 bases in frame from base 1. As encoded in the germline V gene (reference sequence), CDR1 is MNHEY while CDR2 is SMNVEV.